Each of the 6 T cell receptor beta chains below was sequenced from the same sample in a study of shared clonotypes between healthy human individuals. The protocol was immunoSEQ multiplex PCR, while the TCRdb copy is restricted to in-frame clones and leaves out a portion. The data show about 2.4 million clones, with roughly 93% seen just once and about 0.34% held by the top ten. Sequencing was done on a sample of naive CD4+ T cells from PBMCs. Indicated subset: CD45RA+ positively selected. These receptors came from a man aged 18 to 29 in good health. Some clones in this sample may be carry-over from other donors' samples.

The J gene is TRBJ2-2, the V gene TRBV13; 10 bases agree with TRBD1. The CDR3 spans 16 residues. Unmatched junction bases numbered 8, after V lost 5 bases and J lost 5 bases. Germline CDR1 and CDR2: PRHDT and FYEKMQ (reference sequence). As DNA, the CDR3 is TGTGCCAGCAGCCCCCCGGGACAGGGGAAGACCGGGGAGCTGTTTTTT. Translation: CASSPPGQGKTGELFF.

This chain uses TRBV9 with TRBJ2-3, with TRBD2 as a possible D gene (5 bases). Germline CDR1 and CDR2: SGDLS and YYNGEE. V was trimmed by 0 bases and J by 5 bases, leaving 13 bases between them. This CDR3 contains 15 residues. The CDR3 sequence: CASSVETGVIDTQYF. Here the CDR3 DNA reads TGTGCCAGCAGCGTAGAGACCGGGGTAATAGATACGCAGTATTTT.

This rearrangement joins TRBV6-1 to TRBJ2-1; 12 positions match TRBD2. This CDR3 has 13 amino acids. The junction had 2 bases not matched to a gene; V was cut back by 5 bases and J by 9 bases. Germline-derived CDR1 and CDR2 are MNHNS and SASEGT. The CDR3 region has the DNA TGTGCCAGCAGTCCTAGCGGGAGGGGTGAGCAGTTCTTC. This encodes CASSPSGRGEQFF.

In regard to this clone: Other DNA sequences of this sample code for an identical CDR3. The chain links TRBV6-6 to TRBJ1-4; D is unresolved. The V gene lost 2 bases and the J gene lost 7 bases, with 5 bases spanning the gap. Germline CDR1 is MNHNY and CDR2 is SVGAGI (reference sequence). CDR3 size: 12 residues. The CDR3 nucleotides are TGTGCCAGCAGTTACAGGGTTGAAAAACTGTTTTTT. Translation gives CASSYRVEKLFF.

A note on this clone: Other nucleotide sequences in the sample specify the same CDR3. V gene TRBV6-5 combines with J gene TRBJ2-7, with 7 bases that match TRBD1. Germline CDR1 and CDR2: MNHEY and SVGAGI. The CDR3 is made up of 14 amino acids. J gave up 2 bases and V 4 bases, and 5 bases lay outside the gene matches. The CDR3 DNA follows: TGTGCCAGCAGTTTCCGGGACAGAGCCTACGAGCAGTACTTC. It codes for CASSFRDRAYEQYF.

V and J are TRBV28 and TRBJ2-2; a possible D gene is TRBD1 (6 bases). There are 15 residues in the CDR3. Germline-derived CDR1 and CDR2 are MDHEN and SYDVKM. Trimming stripped 3 bases from V and 1 base from J, with 9 bases between. Written as DNA, the CDR3 is TGTGCCAGCAGTTTTACACAGGGGAACACCGGGGAGCTGTTTTTT. This codes for CASSFTQGNTGELFF.